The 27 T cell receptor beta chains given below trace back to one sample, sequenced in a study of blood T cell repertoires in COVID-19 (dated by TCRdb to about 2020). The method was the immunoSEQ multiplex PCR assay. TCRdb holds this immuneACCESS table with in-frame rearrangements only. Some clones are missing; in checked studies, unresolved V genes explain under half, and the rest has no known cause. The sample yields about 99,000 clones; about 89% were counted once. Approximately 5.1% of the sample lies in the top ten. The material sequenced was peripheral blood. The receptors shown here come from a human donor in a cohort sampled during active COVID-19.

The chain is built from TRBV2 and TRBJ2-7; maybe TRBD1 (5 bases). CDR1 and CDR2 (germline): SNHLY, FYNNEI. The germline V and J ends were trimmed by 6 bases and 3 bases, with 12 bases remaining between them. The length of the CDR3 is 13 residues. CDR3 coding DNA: TGTGCCAGCAGGGCAGGGTCTTACTACGAGCAGTACTTC. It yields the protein CASRAGSYYEQYF.

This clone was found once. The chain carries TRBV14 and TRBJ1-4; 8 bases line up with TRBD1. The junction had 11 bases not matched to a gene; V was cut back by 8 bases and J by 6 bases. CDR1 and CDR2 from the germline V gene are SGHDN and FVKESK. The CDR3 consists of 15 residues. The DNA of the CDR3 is TGTGCCAGCGGGAAGAGGGGACAGGAATATGAAAAACTGTTTTTT. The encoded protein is CASGKRGQEYEKLFF.

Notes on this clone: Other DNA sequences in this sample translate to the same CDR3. This chain's CDR3 is CASSPNGDTQYF. The CDR3 bases are TGTGCCAGCAGCCCCAACGGGGATACGCAGTATTTT. The genes are TRBV7-3 and TRBJ2-3; the D is unclear. Trimming took 5 bases from V and 6 from J, leaving 9 bases between them. This CDR3 has 12 amino acids. CDR1 and CDR2 from the germline V gene are SGHTA and FQGTGA.

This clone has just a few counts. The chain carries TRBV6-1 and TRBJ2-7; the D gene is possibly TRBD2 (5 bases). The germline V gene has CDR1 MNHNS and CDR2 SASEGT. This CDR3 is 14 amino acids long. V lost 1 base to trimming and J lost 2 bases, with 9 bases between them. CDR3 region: CASSEVGSAYEQYF. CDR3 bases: TGTGCCAGCAGTGAAGTCGGTAGCGCCTACGAGCAGTACTTC.

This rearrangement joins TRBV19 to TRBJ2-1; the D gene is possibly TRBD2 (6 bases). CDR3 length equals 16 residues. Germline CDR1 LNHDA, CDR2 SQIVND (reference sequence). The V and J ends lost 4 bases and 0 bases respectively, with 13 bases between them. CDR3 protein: CASSSSGLLSYNEQFF. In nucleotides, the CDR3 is TGTGCCAGTAGTAGCTCGGGACTCCTCTCCTACAATGAGCAGTTCTTC.

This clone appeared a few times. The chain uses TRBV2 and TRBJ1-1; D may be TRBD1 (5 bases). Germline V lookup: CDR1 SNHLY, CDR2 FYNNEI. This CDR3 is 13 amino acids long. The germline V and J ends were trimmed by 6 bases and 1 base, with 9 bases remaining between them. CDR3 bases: TGTGCCAGCAGGGGCGACAGGAACACTGAAGCTTTCTTT. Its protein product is CASRGDRNTEAFF.

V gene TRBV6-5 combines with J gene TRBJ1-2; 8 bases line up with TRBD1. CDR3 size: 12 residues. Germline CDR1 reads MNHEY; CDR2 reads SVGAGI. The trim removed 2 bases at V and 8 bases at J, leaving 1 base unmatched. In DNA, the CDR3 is TGTGCCAGCAGTTACAACAGGGGGGGCTACACCTTC. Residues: CASSYNRGGYTF.

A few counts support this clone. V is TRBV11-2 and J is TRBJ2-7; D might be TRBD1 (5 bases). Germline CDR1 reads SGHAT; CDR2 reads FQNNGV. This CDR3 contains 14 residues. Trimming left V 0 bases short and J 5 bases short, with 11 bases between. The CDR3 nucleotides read TGTGCCAGCAGCTTAGATGGCCAGGGTGACGAGCAGTACTTC. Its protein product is CASSLDGQGDEQYF.

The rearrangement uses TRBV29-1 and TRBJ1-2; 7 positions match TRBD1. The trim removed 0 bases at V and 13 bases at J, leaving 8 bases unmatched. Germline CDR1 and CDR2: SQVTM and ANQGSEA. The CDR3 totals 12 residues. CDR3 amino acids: CSVEEQGRSRTF. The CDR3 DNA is TGCAGCGTTGAAGAACAGGGGAGGAGCCGCACCTTC.

The CDR3 DNA reads as TGTGCCAGCAGCAAGACGGGAATAGCGGGAGGGCCAACCGGGGAGCTGTTTTTT. This gives the protein CASSKTGIAGGPTGELFF. The V and J genes are TRBV5-6 and TRBJ2-2; TRBD2 matches at 11 bases. The V gene's germline CDR1 is SGHDT and CDR2 YYEEEE. CDR3 size: 18 residues. Trimming took 4 bases from V and 5 from J; bases not matched to a gene: 13.

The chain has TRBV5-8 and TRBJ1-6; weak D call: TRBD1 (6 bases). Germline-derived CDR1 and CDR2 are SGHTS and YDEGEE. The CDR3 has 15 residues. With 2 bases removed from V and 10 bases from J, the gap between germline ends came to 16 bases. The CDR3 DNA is TGTGCCAGCAGCTTTAAGGGGGTTGATGGGTCACCCCTCCACTTT. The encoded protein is CASSFKGVDGSPLHF. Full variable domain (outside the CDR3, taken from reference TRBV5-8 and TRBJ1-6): EAGVTQSPTHLIKTRGQQATLRCSPISGHTSVYWYQQALGLGLQFLLWYDEGEERNRGNFPPRFSGRQFPNYSSELNVNALELEDSALYLCASSFKGVDGSPLHFGNGTRLTVT.

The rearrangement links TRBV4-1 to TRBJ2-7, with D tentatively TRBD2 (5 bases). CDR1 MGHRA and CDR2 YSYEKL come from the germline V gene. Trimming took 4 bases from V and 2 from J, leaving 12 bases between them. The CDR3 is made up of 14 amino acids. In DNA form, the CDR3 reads TGCGCCAGCAGCCCTACCCGGGGAACCTACGAGCAGTACTTC. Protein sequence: CASSPTRGTYEQYF.

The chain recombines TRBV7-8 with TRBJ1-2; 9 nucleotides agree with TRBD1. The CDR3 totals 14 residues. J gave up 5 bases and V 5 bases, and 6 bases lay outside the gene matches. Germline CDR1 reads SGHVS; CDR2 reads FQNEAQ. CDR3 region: CASSPMTGGYGYTF. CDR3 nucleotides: TGTGCCAGCAGCCCGATGACAGGGGGGTATGGCTACACCTTC.

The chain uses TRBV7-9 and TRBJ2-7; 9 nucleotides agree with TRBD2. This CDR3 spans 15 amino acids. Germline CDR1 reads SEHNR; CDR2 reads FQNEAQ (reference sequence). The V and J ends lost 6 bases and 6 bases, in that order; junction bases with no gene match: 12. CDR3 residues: CASRPRTSELSEQYF. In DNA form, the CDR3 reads TGTGCCAGCAGACCTAGGACTAGCGAGCTCAGCGAGCAGTACTTC.

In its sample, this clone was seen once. The CDR3 is CASKRTENSPLHF. The CDR3 DNA follows: TGCGCCAGCAAAAGGACAGAAAATTCACCCCTCCACTTT. This chain links TRBV5-1 with TRBJ1-6, with a possible D match to TRBD1 (6 bases). The V gene's germline CDR1 is SGHRS and CDR2 YFSETQ. V was pared by 6 bases and J by 7 bases, with 11 bases between. This CDR3 spans 13 amino acids.

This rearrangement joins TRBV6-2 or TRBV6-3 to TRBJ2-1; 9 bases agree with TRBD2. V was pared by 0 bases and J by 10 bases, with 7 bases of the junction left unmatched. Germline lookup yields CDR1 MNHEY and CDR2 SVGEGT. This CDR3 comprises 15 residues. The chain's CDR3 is CASSYSRLAGLEQFF. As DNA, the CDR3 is TGTGCCAGCAGTTACTCGAGGCTAGCGGGGCTCGAGCAGTTCTTC.

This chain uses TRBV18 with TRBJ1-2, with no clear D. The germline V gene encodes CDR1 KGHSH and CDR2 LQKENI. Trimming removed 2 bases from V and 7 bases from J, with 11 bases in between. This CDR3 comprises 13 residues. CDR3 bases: TGTGCCAGCTCACCAAACCTGAGTGCTGGCTACACCTTC. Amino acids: CASSPNLSAGYTF.

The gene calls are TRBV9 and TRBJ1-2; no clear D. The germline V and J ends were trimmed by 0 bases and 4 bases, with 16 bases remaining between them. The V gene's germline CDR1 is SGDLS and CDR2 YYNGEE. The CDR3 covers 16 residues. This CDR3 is CASSVGMQQDPYGYTF. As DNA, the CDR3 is TGTGCCAGCAGCGTAGGAATGCAGCAGGATCCCTATGGCTACACCTTC.

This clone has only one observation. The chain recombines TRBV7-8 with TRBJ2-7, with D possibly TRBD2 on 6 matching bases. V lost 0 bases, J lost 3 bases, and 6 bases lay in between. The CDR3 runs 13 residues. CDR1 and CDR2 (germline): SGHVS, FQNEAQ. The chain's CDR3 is CASSLADYYEQYF. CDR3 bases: TGTGCCAGCAGCTTAGCGGACTACTACGAGCAGTACTTC.

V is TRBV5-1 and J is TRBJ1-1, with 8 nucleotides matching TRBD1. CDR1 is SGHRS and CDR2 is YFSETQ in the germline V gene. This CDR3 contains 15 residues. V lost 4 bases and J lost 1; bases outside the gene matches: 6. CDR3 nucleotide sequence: TGCGCCAGCAGCGGAACAGGGGGGCGGAACACTGAAGCTTTCTTT. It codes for CASSGTGGRNTEAFF.

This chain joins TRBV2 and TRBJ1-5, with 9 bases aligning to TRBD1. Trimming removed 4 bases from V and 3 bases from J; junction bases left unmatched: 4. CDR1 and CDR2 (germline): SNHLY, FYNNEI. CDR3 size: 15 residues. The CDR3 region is CASSVTGGDNQPQHF. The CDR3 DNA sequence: TGTGCCAGCAGTGTGACAGGGGGGGACAATCAGCCCCAGCATTTT.

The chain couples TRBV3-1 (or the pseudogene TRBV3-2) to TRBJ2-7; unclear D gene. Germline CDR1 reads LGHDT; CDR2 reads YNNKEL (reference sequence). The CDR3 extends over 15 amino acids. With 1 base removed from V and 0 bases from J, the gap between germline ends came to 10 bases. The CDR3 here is CASSQGLKRSYEQYF. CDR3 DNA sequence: TGTGCCAGCAGCCAAGGGCTTAAACGCTCCTACGAGCAGTACTTC.

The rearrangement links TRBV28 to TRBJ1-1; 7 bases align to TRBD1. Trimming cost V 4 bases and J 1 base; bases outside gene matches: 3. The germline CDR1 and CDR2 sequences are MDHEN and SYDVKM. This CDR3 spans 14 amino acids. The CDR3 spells CASSWDSPNTEAFF. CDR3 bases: TGTGCCAGCAGTTGGGACAGCCCGAACACTGAAGCTTTCTTT.

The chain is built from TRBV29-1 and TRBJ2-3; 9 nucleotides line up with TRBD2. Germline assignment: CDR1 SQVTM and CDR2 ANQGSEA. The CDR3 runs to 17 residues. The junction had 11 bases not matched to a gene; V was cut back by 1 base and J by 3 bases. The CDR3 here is CSVEVSREGGWTDTQYF. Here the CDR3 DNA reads TGCAGCGTTGAAGTATCGCGGGAGGGCGGTTGGACAGATACGCAGTATTTT.

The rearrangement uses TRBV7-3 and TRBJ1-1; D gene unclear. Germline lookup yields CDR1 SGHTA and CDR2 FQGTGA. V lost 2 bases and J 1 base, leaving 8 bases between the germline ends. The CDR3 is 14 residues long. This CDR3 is CASSLYGRNTEAFF. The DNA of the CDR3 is TGTGCCAGCAGCTTATACGGTAGGAACACTGAAGCTTTCTTT. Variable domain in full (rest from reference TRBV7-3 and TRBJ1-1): GAGVSQTPSNKVTEKGKYVELRCDPISGHTALYWYRQSLGQGPEFLIYFQGTGAADDSGLPNDRFFAVRPEGSVSTLKIQRTERGDSAVYLCASSLYGRNTEAFFGQGTRLTVV.

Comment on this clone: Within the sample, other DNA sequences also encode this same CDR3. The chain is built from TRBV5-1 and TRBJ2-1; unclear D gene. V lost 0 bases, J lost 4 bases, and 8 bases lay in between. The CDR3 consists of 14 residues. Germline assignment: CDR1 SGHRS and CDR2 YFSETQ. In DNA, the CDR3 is TGCGCCAGCAGCTTGGGAGCCAAATACAATGAGCAGTTCTTC. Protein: CASSLGAKYNEQFF.

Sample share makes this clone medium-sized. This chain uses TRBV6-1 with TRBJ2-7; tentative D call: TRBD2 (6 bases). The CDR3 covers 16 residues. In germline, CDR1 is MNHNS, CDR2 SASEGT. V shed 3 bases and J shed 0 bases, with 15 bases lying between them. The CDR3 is CASSDWVGGSSYEQYF. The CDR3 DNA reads TGTGCCAGCAGTGATTGGGTCGGGGGAAGCTCCTACGAGCAGTACTTC.